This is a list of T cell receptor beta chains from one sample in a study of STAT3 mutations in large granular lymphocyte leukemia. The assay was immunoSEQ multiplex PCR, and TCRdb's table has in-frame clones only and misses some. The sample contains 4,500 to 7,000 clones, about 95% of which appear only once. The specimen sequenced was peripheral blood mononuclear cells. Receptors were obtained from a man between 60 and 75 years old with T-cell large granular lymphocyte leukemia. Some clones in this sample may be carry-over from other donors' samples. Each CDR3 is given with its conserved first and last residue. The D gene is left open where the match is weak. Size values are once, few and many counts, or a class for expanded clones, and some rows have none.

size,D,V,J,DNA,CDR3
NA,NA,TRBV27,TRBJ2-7,TGTGCCAGCAGCCTAGGACGGACCTACGAGCAGTACTTC,CASSLGRTYEQYF
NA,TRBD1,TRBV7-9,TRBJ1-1,TGTGCCAGCAGCAAATCCGGGACAGGGGGCTATAACACTGAAGCTTTCTTT,CASSKSGTGGYNTEAFF
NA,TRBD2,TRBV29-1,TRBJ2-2,TGCAGCGTTGTCGGGGGGACGAACACCGGGGAGCTGTTTTTT,CSVVGGTNTGELFF
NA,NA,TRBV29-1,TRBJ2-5,TGCAGCGTTCTCGGGTCTCGGGGTTTGCAAGAGACCCAGTACTTC,CSVLGSRGLQETQYF
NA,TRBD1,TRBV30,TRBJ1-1,TGTGCCTGGAGTGGGACCCGGACAGGGCGGAACACTGAAGCTTTCTTT,CAWSGTRTGRNTEAFF
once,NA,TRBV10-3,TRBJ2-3,TGTGCCATCAGTGAGTCGTGGCGGAGCACAGATACGCAGTATTTT,CAISESWRSTDTQYF
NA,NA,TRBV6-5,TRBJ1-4,TGTGCCAGCAGTTTGGCCGGAGAAGGAAAACTGTTTTTT,CASSLAGEGKLFF
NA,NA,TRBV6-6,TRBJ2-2,TGTGCCAGCTTTTCCAGGGTTCCAGGGGAGCTGTTTTTT,CASFSRVPGELFF
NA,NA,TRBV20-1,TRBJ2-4,TGCAGTGCTGGTAGCGAGGCCATTCAGTACTTC,CSAGSEAIQYF
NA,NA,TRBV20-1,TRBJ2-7,TGCAGTGCGTGGGACACCTACGAGCAGTACTTC,CSAWDTYEQYF
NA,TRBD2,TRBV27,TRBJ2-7,TGTGCCAGCAGTTTCCAGAGCGGGAGGGCCCTTAATTCCTACGAGCAGTACTTC,CASSFQSGRALNSYEQYF
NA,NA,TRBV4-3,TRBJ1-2,TGCGCCAGCAGCCAAGGTGGCCGGGGGACCTATGGCTACACCTTC,CASSQGGRGTYGYTF
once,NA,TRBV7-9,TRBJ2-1,TGTGCCAGCAGCCGTGAGGAGAACAATGAGCAGTTCTTC,CASSREENNEQFF
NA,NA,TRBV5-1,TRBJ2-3,TGCGCCAGCAGCTCCGGGACCGAGGATACGCAGTATTTT,CASSSGTEDTQYF
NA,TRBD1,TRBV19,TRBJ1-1,TGTGCCAGTAGTACCCGGACAGGGTCGGCCACTGAAGCTTTCTTT,CASSTRTGSATEAFF
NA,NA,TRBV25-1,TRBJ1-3,TGTGCCAGCAGTAAAGAATTGGGACGTGGAAACACCATATATTTT,CASSKELGRGNTIYF
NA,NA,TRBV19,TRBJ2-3,TGTGCCAGTAGCCCCCGGGACCACGGGACAGATACGCAGTATTTT,CASSPRDHGTDTQYF
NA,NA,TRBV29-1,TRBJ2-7,TGCAGCGTTGAATTGACAGAGTCCTACGAGCAGTACTTC,CSVELTESYEQYF
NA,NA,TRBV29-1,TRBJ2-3,TGCAGCGTTGGGGGGGGGCATACGCAGTATTTT,CSVGGGHTQYF
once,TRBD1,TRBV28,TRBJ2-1,TGTGCCAGCAGCTCAACGGGACAGGCTCACAATGAGCAGTTCTTC,CASSSTGQAHNEQFF